Ten or more counts support the clone carrying this TCR beta chain. As yet, its antigen is unknown. This sample was included in a study of Graves' ophthalmopathy and Graves' hyperthyroidism. Overall study findings and caveats: Most thyroid clonotypes with frequency above 0.001 were detected in blood too.

The V end was cut by 0 bases, the J end by 7 bases, with 12 bases between. Per germline, CDR1 MNHNS and CDR2 SASEGT. The CDR3 contains 14 residues. Using RNA transcripts, the TCR beta CDR3 regions were amplified. HTBI-primed first-round RT-PCR preceded second-round multiplex PCR. Via MiXCR, TCRdb re-called the multiplex PCR reads, giving one row per CDR3 protein. The sample lists roughly 500,000 distinct CDR3 sequences, around 14% occurring once. The specimen was blood. The rearrangement uses TRBV6-1 and TRBJ1-2; D gene unclear. The clonotype was recovered from a woman younger than 45 with Graves' ophthalmopathy. Here the CDR3 reads CASSEAKGYVGYTF. The CDR3 DNA reads as TGTGCCAGCAGTGAAGCCAAAGGGTACGTTGGCTACACCTTC.